This entry lists 16 T cell receptor beta chains sequenced from one sample in a study of T cells after posttransplantation cyclophosphamide. Treatment was busulfan-fludarabine conditioning, a marrow graft, and cyclophosphamide on days +3 and +4. Only in-frame clones appear in the TCRdb table, and some are missing; sequencing was by immunoSEQ multiplex PCR. Among about 2,000 clones listed, almost 75% were seen once. The sequences come from CD8+ T cells sorted from PBMCs, collected approximately 38 weeks after a stem cell transplant with posttransplant cyclophosphamide. The source is a male patient in his 30s who received an allogeneic stem cell transplant from a related donor, was CMV-positive, and had no GVHD. The graft donor may be the source of some T cells.

The rearrangement uses TRBV2 and TRBJ1-3, with D possibly being TRBD1 (5 bases). The CDR3 has 16 residues. V was cut by 5 bases and J by 0 bases, with 14 bases left in between. In germline, CDR1 is SNHLY, CDR2 FYNNEI. This chain's CDR3 is CASSLSGAASGNTIYF. CDR3 in DNA: TGTGCCAGCAGTCTAAGCGGGGCCGCCTCTGGAAACACCATATATTTT.

The V gene is TRBV7-3, the J gene TRBJ2-1; D is perhaps TRBD1 (6 bases). The CDR3 is made up of 18 amino acids. V lost 1 base, J lost 0 bases, and 16 bases lay in between. Germline V gene sequence: CDR1 SGHTA, CDR2 FQGTGA. The DNA for the CDR3 is TGTGCCAGCAGCTTAAAGTGTTGGGACATCTGCTCCTACAATGAGCAGTTCTTC. Its translation is CASSLKCWDICSYNEQFF.

CDR3 sequence reads: CASKSQGGTEAFF. CDR3 DNA sequence: TGTGCCAGCAAATCCCAGGGGGGCACTGAAGCTTTCTTT. The chain combines TRBV6-1 with TRBJ1-1; TRBD1 matches at 7 bases. Germline lookup yields CDR1 MNHNS and CDR2 SASEGT. This CDR3 region has 13 residues. V dropped 7 bases and J dropped 4; count of bases not matched to a gene: 6.

By share, this clone ranks as medium-sized. The rearrangement uses TRBV11-2 and TRBJ1-1, with TRBD1 identical over 8 bases. Per the germline V gene, CDR1 is SGHAT and CDR2 is FQNNGV. This CDR3 spans 17 amino acids. Trimming removed 3 bases from V and 12 bases from J; junction bases left unmatched: 21. The CDR3 nucleotides are TGTGCCAGCAGCTTTGGGGGGACAGGCTTTCGTTGGGTAGGGACTTTCTTT. It is translated as CASSFGGTGFRWVGTFF.

This chain connects TRBV7-2 to TRBJ2-1; TRBD2 matches 8 bases. This CDR3 has 15 residues. Germline values: CDR1 SGHTA, CDR2 FQGNSA. The ends lost 5 bases at V and 2 bases at J; junction bases unmatched: 5. This chain's CDR3 is CASSITSGPYNEQFF. The DNA for the CDR3 is TGTGCCAGCAGCATTACTAGCGGACCCTACAATGAGCAGTTCTTC.

On this clone: The junction and the germline gene differ at one end; a read error may be behind it. The rearrangement links TRBV7-9 to TRBJ1-2, with 7 bases matching TRBD1. Germline CDR1 reads SEHNR; CDR2 reads FQNEAQ (reference sequence). There are 11 residues in the CDR3. The DNA of the CDR3 is TGTGCCAGCAGCTTAGGTCCAGGGGGAGCCTTC. Translating gives CASSLGPGGAF.

The genes are TRBV4-3 and TRBJ2-6; no firm D call. V was shortened by 2 bases and J by 1 base, with 6 bases between the two germline ends. CDR1 LGHNA and CDR2 YSLEER come from the germline V gene. The CDR3 consists of 15 residues. The DNA for the CDR3 is TGCGCCAGCAGCCAATCGGTGTCTGGGGCCAACGTCCTGACTTTC. Its protein is CASSQSVSGANVLTF.

V gene TRBV2 combines with J gene TRBJ1-2; tentatively, D is TRBD1 (6 bases). Germline CDR1 reads SNHLY; CDR2 reads FYNNEI. This CDR3 has 13 amino acids. Trimming cost V 7 bases and J 4 bases, with 13 bases left between them. The CDR3 spells CASIGQKFYGYTF. DNA of the CDR3: TGTGCCAGCATAGGACAGAAGTTCTATGGCTACACCTTC.

The chain is built from TRBV5-6 and TRBJ1-6; 7 bases match TRBD1. The CDR3 is 18 amino acids. V shed 3 bases and J 8 bases; nucleotides not matched to a gene: 17. Germline-derived CDR1 and CDR2 are SGHDT and YYEEEE. CDR3 DNA: TGTGCCAGCAGCTCCGAACCGACGACAGGGTATGTCGATTCACCCCTCCACTTT. It encodes CASSSEPTTGYVDSPLHF. Complete variable domain (other parts from reference TRBV5-6 and TRBJ1-6): DAGVTQSPTHLIKTRGQQVTLRCSPKSGHDTVSWYQQALGQGPQFIFQYYEEEERQRGNFPDRFSGHQFPNYSSELNVNALLLGDSALYLCASSSEPTTGYVDSPLHFGNGTRLTVT.

This rearrangement joins TRBV7-9 to TRBJ2-2; TRBD2 matches at 9 bases. Germline trimming cut 3 bases from V and 0 bases from J; bases unmatched to any gene: 2. The CDR3 has 16 amino acids. Germline V gene lookup returns CDR1 SEHNR and CDR2 FQNEAQ (reference sequence). CDR3: CASSFPSGANTGELFF. The CDR3 DNA sequence: TGTGCCAGCAGCTTTCCTAGCGGGGCGAACACCGGGGAGCTGTTTTTT.

This clone was detected once. This rearrangement joins TRBV6-6 to TRBJ2-7, with D possibly matching TRBD2 (5 bases). Germline-derived CDR1 and CDR2 are MNHNY and SVGAGI (reference sequence). The CDR3 sequence is 15 residues long. Between the trimmed V and J ends, which lost 4 bases and 7 bases, there was a span of 20 bases. The CDR3 protein is CASSSLGGLTNEQYF. CDR3 coding DNA: TGTGCCAGCAGTTCGCTGGGCGGGCTTACCAATGAGCAGTACTTC.

This sequence joins TRBV29-1 and TRBJ2-1; possible D gene TRBD2, 5 bases. V was clipped by 0 bases and J by 3 bases, with 12 bases between them. This CDR3 contains 15 residues. CDR1 and CDR2 from the germline V gene are SQVTM and ANQGSEA. This CDR3 is CSVEDLGEYYNEQFF. DNA of the CDR3: TGCAGCGTTGAAGATCTTGGGGAGTACTACAATGAGCAGTTCTTC.

Points on this clone: This sequence is one base from a far larger clone and is likely a read error. The sample holds other DNA sequences that translate to the same CDR3. The rearrangement joins TRBV5-5 to TRBJ1-6, with a possible D match to TRBD1 (6 bases). CDR1 and CDR2 (germline): SGHKS, YYEKEE (reference sequence). The CDR3 runs 18 residues. The chain's CDR3 is CASSFRDTPSSYNSPLHF. CDR3 coding DNA: TGTGCCAGCAGCTTCAGGGACACCCCGAGCTCCTATAATTCCCCCCTCCACTTT.

For the CDR3, the DNA is TGTGCCATCAGTGAGTCTATGGGAGGGGAGCAGTACTTC. Translating gives CAISESMGGEQYF. The chain couples TRBV10-3 to TRBJ2-7; 7 nucleotides agree with TRBD2. The V and J ends lost 0 bases and 7 bases, in that order; junction bases with no gene match: 3. Germline CDR1 is ENHRY and CDR2 is SYGVKD. The CDR3 runs to 13 residues.

The chain couples TRBV14 to TRBJ2-5; 8 bases match TRBD2. In germline, CDR1 is SGHDN, CDR2 FVKESK. The CDR3 consists of 18 residues. V shed 3 bases and J 3 bases; nucleotides not matched to a gene: 15. In DNA, the CDR3 is TGTGCCAGCAGCCATCCATCTCGGGGCGGGGGGTGGAAAGAGACCCAGTACTTC. This encodes CASSHPSRGGGWKETQYF.

This CDR3 is CASSWGLFNEQFF. The CDR3, as DNA: TGTGCCAGCAGTTGGGGACTTTTTAATGAGCAGTTCTTC. The chain links TRBV27 to TRBJ2-1; D is perhaps TRBD2 (6 bases). This CDR3 contains 13 residues. V lost 4 bases, J lost 7 bases, and 11 bases lay in between. Germline assignment: CDR1 MNHEY and CDR2 SMNVEV (reference sequence).